The 9 T cell receptor beta chains reported below all come from one sample, sequenced in a study of T cell changes during pregnancy in multiple sclerosis. Generated by immunoSEQ multiplex PCR, the TCRdb table keeps only in-frame clones and is missing some. This table has 35,000 to 40,000 clones, under 95% appearing once. This material consisted of CD8+ T cells from peripheral blood mononuclear cells, taken in the third trimester of pregnancy. The origin of the receptors is a female donor with multiple sclerosis, enrolled in a pregnancy study.

The chain combines TRBV14 with TRBJ2-3, with 7 bases matching TRBD2. CDR3 length: 13 residues. V was pared by 7 bases and J by 4 bases, with 5 bases of the junction left unmatched. Germline V gives CDR1 SGHDN, CDR2 FVKESK. The DNA of the CDR3 is TGTGCCAGCATGGCTAGCGGTGCAGATACGCAGTATTTT. This encodes CASMASGADTQYF.

The rearrangement joins TRBV4-3 to TRBJ2-1; D possibly corresponds to TRBD2 (6 bases). The V gene lost 4 bases and the J gene lost 0 bases, with 10 bases spanning the gap. The germline CDR1 and CDR2 sequences are LGHNA and YSLEER. The CDR3 sequence is 15 residues long. The CDR3 spells CASSPDGSSYNEQFF. The CDR3 nucleotides are TGCGCCAGCAGCCCGGACGGGAGCTCCTACAATGAGCAGTTCTTC.

The V and J genes are TRBV7-9 and TRBJ1-1; D gene ambiguous. V lost 0 bases, J lost 1 base, and 6 bases lay in between. Looked up from germline, CDR1 is SEHNR and CDR2 is FQNEAQ (reference sequence). This CDR3 is built from 14 residues. CDR3 region: CASSLAAGNTEAFF. CDR3 nucleotide sequence: TGTGCCAGCAGCTTAGCGGCGGGGAACACTGAAGCTTTCTTT.

This clone was seen only a few times. This sequence joins TRBV6-6 and TRBJ2-7; 7 bases are a match to TRBD1. This CDR3 has 15 amino acids. The V gene end was trimmed by 6 bases and the J gene end by 5 bases; junction bases not matched to a gene: 13. Germline V gene sequence: CDR1 MNHNY, CDR2 SVGAGI (reference sequence). CDR3 in DNA: TGTGCCAGCAGCTCAGCCCAGGGGGATCGGGACGAGCAGTACTTC. The encoded protein is CASSSAQGDRDEQYF.

V usage is TRBV5-4 and J usage is TRBJ2-7; perhaps TRBD1 as D (6 bases). Between the trimmed V and J ends, which lost 4 bases and 0 bases, there was a span of 11 bases. The length of the CDR3 is 14 residues. The germline V gene encodes CDR1 SGHNT and CDR2 YYREEE (reference sequence). Here the CDR3 DNA reads TGTGCCAGCAGCGCATACAGGGACTCCTACGAGCAGTACTTC. Protein sequence: CASSAYRDSYEQYF.

Worth noting for this clone: This specimen includes other DNA sequences encoding the same CDR3. The chain carries TRBV6-1 and TRBJ2-3; 11 bases map to TRBD2. The junction had 3 bases not matched to a gene; V was cut back by 3 bases and J by 4 bases. The CDR3 sequence is 15 residues long. The germline V gene encodes CDR1 MNHNS and CDR2 SASEGT. CDR3 DNA sequence: TGTGCCAGCAGTGAGGTAGCGGGAGGGGCAGATACGCAGTATTTT. As protein: CASSEVAGGADTQYF.

This chain uses TRBV6-5 with TRBJ2-5, with D perhaps TRBD2 (5 bases). The CDR3 length is 14 residues. Trimming stripped 0 bases from V and 2 bases from J, with 7 bases between. The germline gives CDR1 MNHEY, CDR2 SVGAGI. CDR3 coding DNA: TGTGCCAGCAGTTACTCGGGCGGGCAAGAGACCCAGTACTTC. Protein: CASSYSGGQETQYF.

The gene calls are TRBV11-2 and TRBJ2-1; 9 nucleotides agree with TRBD2. Per germline, CDR1 SGHAT and CDR2 FQNNGV. The V gene end was trimmed by 1 base and the J gene end by 2 bases; junction bases not matched to a gene: 3. The CDR3 runs 16 residues. CDR3 nucleotides: TGTGCCAGCAGCTTAGTTTCTAGCGGGACCTACAATGAGCAGTTCTTC. As protein: CASSLVSSGTYNEQFF. Filled out from reference TRBV11-2 and TRBJ2-1, the complete variable domain reads EAGVAQSPRYKIIEKRQSVAFWCNPISGHATLYWYQQILGQGPKLLIQFQNNGVVDDSQLPKDRFSAERLKGVDSTLKIQPAKLEDSAVYLCASSLVSSGTYNEQFFGPGTRLTVL.

This clone was found once. The gene calls are TRBV15 and TRBJ1-1; no clear D gene. Germline V gene lookup returns CDR1 LNHNV and CDR2 YYDKDF (reference sequence). Trimming took 5 bases from V and 3 from J, leaving 28 bases between them. The CDR3 has 19 amino acids. The CDR3 here is CATSLEESRVRLWDTEAFF. The CDR3 nucleotides read TGTGCCACCAGCCTCGAGGAGAGTCGGGTGAGGTTGTGGGACACTGAAGCTTTCTTT.